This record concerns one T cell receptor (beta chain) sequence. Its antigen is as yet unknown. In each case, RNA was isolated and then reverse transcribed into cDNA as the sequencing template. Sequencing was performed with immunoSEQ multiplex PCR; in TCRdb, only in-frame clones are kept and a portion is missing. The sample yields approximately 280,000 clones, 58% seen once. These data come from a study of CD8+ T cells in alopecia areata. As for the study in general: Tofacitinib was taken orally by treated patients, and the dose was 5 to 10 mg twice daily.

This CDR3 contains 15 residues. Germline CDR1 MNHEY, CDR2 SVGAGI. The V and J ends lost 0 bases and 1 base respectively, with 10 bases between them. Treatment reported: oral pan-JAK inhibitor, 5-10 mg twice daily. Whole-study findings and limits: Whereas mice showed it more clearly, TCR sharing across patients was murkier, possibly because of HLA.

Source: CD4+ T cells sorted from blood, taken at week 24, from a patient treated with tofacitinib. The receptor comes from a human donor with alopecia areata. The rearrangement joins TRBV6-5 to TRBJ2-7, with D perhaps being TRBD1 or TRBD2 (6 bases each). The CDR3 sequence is CASSYSPGASYEQYF. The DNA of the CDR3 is TGTGCCAGCAGTTACTCACCGGGGGCGTCCTACGAGCAGTACTTC.